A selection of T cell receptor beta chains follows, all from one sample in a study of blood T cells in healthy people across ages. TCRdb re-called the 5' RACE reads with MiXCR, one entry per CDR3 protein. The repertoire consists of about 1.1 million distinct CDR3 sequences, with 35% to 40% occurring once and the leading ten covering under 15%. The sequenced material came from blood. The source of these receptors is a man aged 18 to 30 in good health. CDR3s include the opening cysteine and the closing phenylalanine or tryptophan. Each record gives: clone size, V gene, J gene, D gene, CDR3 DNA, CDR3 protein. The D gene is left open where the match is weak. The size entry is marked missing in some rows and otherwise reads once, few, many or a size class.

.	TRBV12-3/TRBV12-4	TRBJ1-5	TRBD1	TGTGCCAGCAGCCCTTTGCCGACAGGGAAACAGCCCCAGCATTTT	CASSPLPTGKQPQHF
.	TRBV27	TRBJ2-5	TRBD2	TGTGCCGTAGAGGCGGGGGACTACAATGAGCAGTACTTC	CAVEAGDYNEQYF
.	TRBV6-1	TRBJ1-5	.	TGTGCCAGCAGTGAAATAGTCCAGGAATATCAGCCCCAGCATTTT	CASSEIVQEYQPQHF
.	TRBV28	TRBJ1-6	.	TGTGCCAGCAGCCAATCTAACTCACCCCTCCACTTT	CASSQSNSPLHF
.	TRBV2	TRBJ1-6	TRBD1	TGTGCCAGCAGTGACGGGGACAGCTCCTATAATTCACCCCTCCACTTT	CASSDGDSSYNSPLHF
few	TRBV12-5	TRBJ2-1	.	TGTGCTAGTGGTTTGGTAATCCGCAATGAGCAGTTCTTC	CASGLVIRNEQFF
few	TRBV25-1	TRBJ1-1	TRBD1	TGTGCCAGCCAAGGACAGGGCCTACACGCTGAAGCTTTCTTT	CASQGQGLHAEAFF
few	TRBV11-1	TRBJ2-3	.	TGTGCCAGCTCCGGCGGCCAGCCCGCGCAGTATTTT	CASSGGQPAQYF
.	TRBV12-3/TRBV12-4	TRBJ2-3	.	TGTGCCAGCAAACCCGGGGTGGGCGCAGATACGCAGTATTTT	CASKPGVGADTQYF
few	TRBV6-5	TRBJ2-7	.	TGTGCCAGCACCTACGGACGGGGAGGACCCTACGAGCAGTACTTC	CASTYGRGGPYEQYF
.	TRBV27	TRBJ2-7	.	TGTGCCAGCTCCACCGGGACCCTCCCCTACGAGCAGTACTTC	CASSTGTLPYEQYF
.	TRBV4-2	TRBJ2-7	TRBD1	TGTGCCAGCAGCCAAGATTTCCAGGGGGCCTACAATGAGCAGTACTTC	CASSQDFQGAYNEQYF
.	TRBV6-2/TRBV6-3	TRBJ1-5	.	TGTGCCAGCAGTTACTATTCGACAGCCTCTAGCAATCAGCCCCAGCATTTT	CASSYYSTASSNQPQHF
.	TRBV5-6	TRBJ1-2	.	TGTGCCAGCAGCTTGCTGGCAGAACCCAGCTATGGCTACACCTTC	CASSLLAEPSYGYTF
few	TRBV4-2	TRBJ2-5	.	TGTGCCAGCAGCCAAGATCGGCTAGCGCGACAGACCCAGTACTTC	CASSQDRLARQTQYF
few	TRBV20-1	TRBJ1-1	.	TGCAGCGCTTTCCCCGGTACTGAAGCTTTCTTT	CSAFPGTEAFF
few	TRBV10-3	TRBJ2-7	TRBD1	TGTGCCATCAGGGACGACAGGGGATACGAGCAGTACTTC	CAIRDDRGYEQYF
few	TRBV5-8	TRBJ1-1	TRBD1	TGTGCCAGCAGTCCAGGACAGGGGGCTGACACTGAAGCTTTCTTT	CASSPGQGADTEAFF
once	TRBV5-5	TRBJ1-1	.	TGTGCCAGCAGTGCCTTTTCTGGGGTCTCCACTGAAGCTTTCTTT	CASSAFSGVSTEAFF
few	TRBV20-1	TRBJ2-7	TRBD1	TGCAGTGCCACGACAGGGGTCTACGAGCAGTACTTC	CSATTGVYEQYF
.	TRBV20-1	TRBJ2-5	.	TGCAGTGCTTCGCAGACCGGGGAGACCCAGTACTTC	CSASQTGETQYF
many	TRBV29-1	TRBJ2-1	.	TGCAGCGTTGAGGGGTCCTTCAAGTCGTTCTTC	CSVEGSFKSFF
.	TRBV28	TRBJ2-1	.	TGTGCCAGCAGTTTAATTGGTCGCAGCTCCCACAATGAGCAGTTCTTC	CASSLIGRSSHNEQFF
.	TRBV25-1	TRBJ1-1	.	TGTGCCAGCAGTGAATTGACAAACACTGAAGCTTTCTTT	CASSELTNTEAFF
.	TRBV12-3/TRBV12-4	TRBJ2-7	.	TGTGCCAGCAGTTTAGGTTCCCTAGCTCCCACCTACAATGAGCAGTACTTC	CASSLGSLAPTYNEQYF
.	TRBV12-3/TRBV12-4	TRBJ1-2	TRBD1	TGTGCCACCATGACAGGGTATGACTATGGCTACACCTTC	CATMTGYDYGYTF
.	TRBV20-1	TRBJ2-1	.	TGCAGTGCTAGAGACCCCTGGGGGGGGCGGAACAATGAGCAGTTCTTC	CSARDPWGGRNNEQFF
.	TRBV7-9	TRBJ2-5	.	TGTGCCAGCAGCTTCACCGGGACAAAAGAGACCCAGTACTTC	CASSFTGTKETQYF
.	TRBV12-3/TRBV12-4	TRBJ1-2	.	TGTGCCAGCAGTATCCGACGGTATGGCTACACCTTC	CASSIRRYGYTF
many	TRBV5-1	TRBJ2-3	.	TGCGCCAGCAGCTTGGAGCTAGCAGATACGCAGTATTTT	CASSLELADTQYF
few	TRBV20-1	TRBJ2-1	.	TGCAGTGCGAGAGACAGCCGTTCCTACAATGAGCAGTTCTTC	CSARDSRSYNEQFF
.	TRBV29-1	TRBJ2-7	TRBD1	TGCAGTGCGACAGGGGGCTCGAGCTACGAGCAGTACTTC	CSATGGSSYEQYF
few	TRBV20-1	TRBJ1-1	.	TGCAGTGCCCCGTCGAACACTGAAGCTTTCTTT	CSAPSNTEAFF
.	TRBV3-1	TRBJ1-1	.	TGTGCCTGCAGCCATACCGGGGGAGACACTGAAGCTTTCTTT	CACSHTGGDTEAFF
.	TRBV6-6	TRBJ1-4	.	TGTGCCAGCAGTTACGCCCTTAAGGAAGAACTGTTTTTT	CASSYALKEELFF
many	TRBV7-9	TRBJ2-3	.	TGTGCCAGCAGCTTATTTCGCCCCCAGACAGATACGCAGTATTTT	CASSLFRPQTDTQYF
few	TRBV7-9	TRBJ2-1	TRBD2	TGTGCCAGCAGCTTAGATTCGAGCGGGGGGACCTACAATGAGCAGTTCTTC	CASSLDSSGGTYNEQFF
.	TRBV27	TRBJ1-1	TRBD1	TGTGCCAGCAGTCTTGGACGCCCAGGGGGCGGTGAAGCTTTCTTT	CASSLGRPGGGEAFF
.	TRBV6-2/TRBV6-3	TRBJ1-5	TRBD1	TGTGCCAGCAGTTACTCTCGGACAGGAGGCAATCAGCCCCAGCATTTT	CASSYSRTGGNQPQHF
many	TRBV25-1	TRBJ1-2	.	TGTGCCAGCAGTGAAGGGTCATCGGGCTACACCTTC	CASSEGSSGYTF
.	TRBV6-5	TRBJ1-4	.	TGTGCCAGCAGACAAACAGGTTACCGTGAAAAACTGTTTTTT	CASRQTGYREKLFF
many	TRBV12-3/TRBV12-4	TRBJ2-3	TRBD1	TGTGCCAGCAAATGGACAGGGGGCATGTCAGATACGCAGTATTTT	CASKWTGGMSDTQYF